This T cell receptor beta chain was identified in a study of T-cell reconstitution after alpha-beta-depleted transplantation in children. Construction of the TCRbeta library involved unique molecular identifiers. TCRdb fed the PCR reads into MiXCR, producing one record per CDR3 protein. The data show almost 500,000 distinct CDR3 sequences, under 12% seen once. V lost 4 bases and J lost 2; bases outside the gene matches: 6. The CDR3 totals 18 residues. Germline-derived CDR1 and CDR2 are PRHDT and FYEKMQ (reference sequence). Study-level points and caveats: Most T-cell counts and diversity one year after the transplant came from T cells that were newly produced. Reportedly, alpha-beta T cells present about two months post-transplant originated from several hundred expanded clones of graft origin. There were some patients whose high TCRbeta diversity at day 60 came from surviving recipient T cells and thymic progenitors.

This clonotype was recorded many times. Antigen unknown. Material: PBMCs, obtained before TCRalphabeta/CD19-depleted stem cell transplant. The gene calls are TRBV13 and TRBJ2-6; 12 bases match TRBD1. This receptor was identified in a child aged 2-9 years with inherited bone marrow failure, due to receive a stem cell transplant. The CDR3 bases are TGTGCCAGCAGCTCAACCCGGGACAGGGGGCCTGGGGCCAACGTCCTGACTTTC. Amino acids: CASSSTRDRGPGANVLTF.